The T cell receptor (beta chain) under discussion was sequenced for a study of high-grade serous ovarian cancer treatment subgroups. Study-level background: On average, approximately 14,000 reads and 7,494 unique TCR beta rearrangements were obtained per sample.

As for this clone: Its antigen is still unknown.

Tumor samples were obtained before definitive surgery or chemotherapy. Profiling relied on immunoSEQ multiplex PCR, and the TCRdb table lists in-frame clones only, not all of them. The table has about 4,400 clones, 70% to 80% seen once. The CDR3 is made up of 18 amino acids. Trimming at V came to 3 bases and at J to 7 bases, leaving 19 bases not matched to a gene. The study's findings and limits: Tumors within one patient showed repertoire similarity of roughly 0.1 to 0.85.

The specimen sequenced was tumor tissue. The chain is built from TRBV5-3 and TRBJ1-3; TRBD1 agrees at 7 bases. TRBV5-3 is reported as an ORF; its role is uncertain. The receptor comes from a human donor with high-grade serous ovarian cancer. The CDR3 protein is CARSYDRVGSLVRNTIYF. The CDR3 DNA is TGTGCCAGAAGCTATGACAGGGTTGGAAGCTTGGTTCGGAACACCATATATTTT.